The 5 T cell receptor beta chains reported below all come from one sample, sequenced in a study of regulatory T cells in long-lasting Graves disease. Relying on iRepertoire HTBI primers and Arm-PCR of CDR3 regions, the team built TCR beta libraries. TCRdb re-called the multiplex PCR reads through MiXCR, storing one row per CDR3 protein. There are approximately 560,000 distinct CDR3 sequences in the sample; around 16% occur only once, and about 11% lies in the top ten. Time point given: newly diagnosed GD, antithyroid drugs for less than 3 months. From PBMCs, RNA was extracted and then used to make the TCR library. This same sample was also part of a study on T cells in Graves' hyperthyroidism and ophthalmopathy.

The sequences come from peripheral blood mononuclear cells (PBMCs), collected at new diagnosis, from a patient treated with antithyroid drugs. The receptors were sampled from a man aged 18 to 35 with Graves disease.

This clonotype was counted ten times or more. The chain employs TRBV2 and TRBJ1-5; the match to TRBD1 covers 9 bases. Germline-derived CDR1 and CDR2 are SNHLY and FYNNEI. The CDR3 is made up of 16 amino acids. The J segment lost 5 bases and the V segment lost 5 bases, leaving 10 bases of the junction unmatched. The CDR3 protein is CASSYSGTGQDQPQHF. CDR3 coding DNA: TGTGCCAGCAGTTACTCCGGGACAGGGCAGGATCAGCCCCAGCATTTT.

This clonotype was counted a few times. The chain uses TRBV19 and TRBJ2-2; 8 bases match TRBD1. Looked up from germline, CDR1 is LNHDA and CDR2 is SQIVND (reference sequence). The ends lost 2 bases at V and 5 bases at J; junction bases unmatched: 7. The CDR3 sequence is 16 residues long. In nucleotides, the CDR3 is TGTGCCAGTAGTATAAGGCAGGGGGCACGGACCGGGGAGCTGTTTTTT. Amino acid sequence: CASSIRQGARTGELFF.

This clonotype was seen repeatedly, ten times or more. CDR3 in DNA: TGTGCCAGTCGTGATGGTGGCAGGGGACCCTACGAGCAGTACTTC. Its protein is CASRDGGRGPYEQYF. This chain uses TRBV19 with TRBJ2-7, with a possible D match to TRBD1 (6 bases). Between the trimmed V and J ends, which lost 8 bases and 2 bases, there was a span of 19 bases. This CDR3 comprises 15 residues. Germline V lookup: CDR1 LNHDA, CDR2 SQIVND (reference sequence).

This clonotype was found many times. The chain uses TRBV28 and TRBJ1-4, with D unresolved. The CDR3 is 14 residues long. Trimming took 2 bases from V and 5 from J, leaving 9 bases between them. CDR1 is MDHEN, CDR2 SYDVKM, per germline. DNA for the CDR3: TGTGCCAGCAGTTTAATAGGACCGAATGAAAAACTGTTTTTT. Residues: CASSLIGPNEKLFF.

This clonotype was seen repeatedly, ten times or more. The gene calls are TRBV30 and TRBJ1-2, with a possible D match to TRBD1 (5 bases). CDR3 length equals 12 residues. The V gene lost 1 base and the J gene lost 2 bases, with 5 bases spanning the gap. Germline lookup yields CDR1 GTSNPN and CDR2 SVGIG (reference sequence). In nucleotides, the CDR3 is TGTGCCTGGAGTGGGGGCAACTATGGCTACACCTTC. Encoded protein: CAWSGGNYGYTF.